The rows below give T cell receptor beta chains drawn from one sample of a study of cytomegalovirus exposure and HLA in healthy donors. The data were produced by immunoSEQ multiplex PCR, yet TCRdb's version contains in-frame clones alone and is incomplete. Here the sample spans some 200,000 clones, approximately 79% being singletons. The sequencing input was PBMCs. Receptors were obtained from a middle-aged man in good health and CMV-seropositive. CDR3s include the opening cysteine and the closing phenylalanine or tryptophan. Fields, in order: J gene, V gene, CDR3 protein.

j_call: TRBJ2-7; v_call: TRBV21-1; cdr3_aa: CASSISGTSCAYEQYF
j_call: TRBJ2-1; v_call: TRBV6-5; cdr3_aa: CASSYGTGGIGEQFF
j_call: TRBJ2-3; v_call: TRBV7-2; cdr3_aa: CASSSASGGAVRDTQYF
j_call: TRBJ1-5; v_call: TRBV2; cdr3_aa: CASSEEQPNQPQHF
j_call: TRBJ2-1; v_call: TRBV5-1; cdr3_aa: CASSFIPGAPRDGPYNEQFF
j_call: TRBJ1-5; v_call: TRBV19; cdr3_aa: CASTTPQGQNQPQHF
j_call: TRBJ2-3; v_call: TRBV12-5; cdr3_aa: CASGLVGRGGTDTQYF
j_call: TRBJ1-2; v_call: TRBV6-1; cdr3_aa: CASSEGTGLYGYTF
j_call: TRBJ2-1; v_call: TRBV15; cdr3_aa: CATSSSFHNEQFF
j_call: TRBJ1-5; v_call: TRBV6-5; cdr3_aa: CASTPGQGGQPQHF
j_call: TRBJ2-5; v_call: TRBV5-6; cdr3_aa: CASSSGGETQYF
j_call: TRBJ1-6; v_call: TRBV14; cdr3_aa: CASSRGTSYSYNSPLHF
j_call: TRBJ1-1; v_call: TRBV13; cdr3_aa: CASSLGKDTTEAFF
j_call: TRBJ2-4; v_call: TRBV30; cdr3_aa: CAWSWGGANIQYF
j_call: TRBJ2-7; v_call: TRBV6-6; cdr3_aa: CASSRTSGGRYEQYF
j_call: TRBJ2-7; v_call: TRBV9; cdr3_aa: CASSVDTGSYEQYF
j_call: TRBJ1-4; v_call: TRBV2; cdr3_aa: CASRGQGHEKLFF
j_call: TRBJ2-2; v_call: TRBV19; cdr3_aa: CASNGVNTGELFF
j_call: TRBJ1-5; v_call: TRBV5-5; cdr3_aa: CASSYRDNNQPQHF
j_call: TRBJ2-5; v_call: TRBV10-3; cdr3_aa: CAISDQGGEETQYF
j_call: TRBJ2-1; v_call: TRBV21-1; cdr3_aa: CARTNQGSSYNEQFF
j_call: TRBJ2-5; v_call: TRBV7-9; cdr3_aa: CASSFIESGETQYF
j_call: TRBJ1-6; v_call: TRBV27; cdr3_aa: CASRTYESPLHF
j_call: TRBJ1-2; v_call: TRBV19; cdr3_aa: CASSIPGQGFTYGYTF
j_call: TRBJ2-3; v_call: TRBV7-9; cdr3_aa: CASSSPPSRSFLADTQYF
j_call: TRBJ2-2; v_call: TRBV28; cdr3_aa: CASSPLGTSGVTGELFF
j_call: TRBJ2-1; v_call: TRBV19; cdr3_aa: CASSILGVAGAGNEQFF
j_call: TRBJ2-1; v_call: TRBV9; cdr3_aa: CASSVGGGALGNEQFF
j_call: TRBJ2-1; v_call: TRBV6-1; cdr3_aa: CASSMSTGGSEQFF
j_call: TRBJ2-3; v_call: TRBV10-3; cdr3_aa: CAISESLLNRGRSADTQYF
j_call: TRBJ1-1; v_call: TRBV6-5; cdr3_aa: CASSSYRDDTEAFF
j_call: -; v_call: TRBV29-1; cdr3_aa: CSVVRDTSSYEQYF
j_call: TRBJ2-1; v_call: TRBV5-1; cdr3_aa: CASGPSGGAWDEQFF
j_call: TRBJ1-5; v_call: TRBV4-3; cdr3_aa: CASSQEVQAIFTSNQPQHF
j_call: TRBJ1-1; v_call: TRBV7-3; cdr3_aa: CASSPTGENTEAFF
j_call: TRBJ1-1; v_call: TRBV29-1; cdr3_aa: CSVSRLNTEAFF
j_call: TRBJ2-7; v_call: TRBV18; cdr3_aa: CASSPGTGGYEQYF
j_call: TRBJ1-2; v_call: TRBV15; cdr3_aa: CATSREDPRVYGLTF
j_call: TRBJ1-2; v_call: TRBV6-5; cdr3_aa: CASSYSPRDMGYGYTF
j_call: TRBJ2-7; v_call: TRBV5-4; cdr3_aa: CASSPEGQGGYEQYF
j_call: TRBJ2-7; v_call: TRBV10-2; cdr3_aa: CASRGTGKSDEQYF
j_call: TRBJ2-1; v_call: TRBV19; cdr3_aa: CASSPGRSGGMMDYNEQFF
j_call: TRBJ1-2; v_call: TRBV4-3; cdr3_aa: CASSQEGGSGYTF
j_call: TRBJ2-7; v_call: TRBV4-3; cdr3_aa: CASSQESKNEQYF